These 21 T cell receptor beta chains originate from one sample sequenced in a study of blood T cell repertoires in COVID-19. The table came from immunoSEQ multiplex PCR; TCRdb's copy has only in-frame clones and leaves some out. Of about 350,000 clones listed, roughly nine tenths are singletons. Sequencing input: PBMCs or T cells enriched from blood (not recorded which). All receptors derive from a woman aged 25-40 years who had recovered from COVID-19.

The rearrangement links TRBV5-4 to TRBJ2-7; D possibly corresponds to TRBD1 (5 bases). CDR1 and CDR2 (germline): SGHNT, YYREEE (reference sequence). The CDR3 totals 15 residues. V lost 4 bases to trimming and J lost 5 bases, with 19 bases between them. The CDR3 bases are TGTGCCAGCAGCGTAGACAGAGTCGAAGACCACGAGCAGTACTTC. Amino acids: CASSVDRVEDHEQYF.

A single count supports this clone. CDR3 coding DNA: TGTGCCAGTAGGAACAGGGGACCTATTACTGGGGCCAACGTCCTGACTTTC. It specifies CASRNRGPITGANVLTF. The gene calls are TRBV19 and TRBJ2-6; 7 bases line up with TRBD1. V gave up 6 bases and J gave up 2 bases; unmatched junction bases: 10. Germline loops: CDR1 LNHDA, CDR2 SQIVND (reference sequence). The CDR3 totals 17 residues.

Written as DNA, the CDR3 is TGTGCCAGCAGTGAAGGAGCTGACAGGACAAACACTGAAGCTTTCTTT. Amino acid sequence: CASSEGADRTNTEAFF. This chain links TRBV2 with TRBJ1-1, with D tentatively TRBD1 (6 bases). The CDR3 consists of 16 residues. Per the germline V gene, CDR1 is SNHLY and CDR2 is FYNNEI. With 1 base removed from V and 2 bases from J, the gap between germline ends came to 14 bases.

In this sample, this clone turned up a few times. This chain joins TRBV5-1 and TRBJ2-2; 8 bases agree with TRBD2. Germline lookup yields CDR1 SGHRS and CDR2 YFSETQ. The CDR3 is 17 residues long. Trimming cost V 3 bases and J 4 bases; bases outside gene matches: 11. This CDR3 is CASSSNIAGPSTGELFF. The CDR3 DNA reads TGCGCCAGCAGCTCGAATATAGCGGGACCCAGCACCGGGGAGCTGTTTTTT.

Of note for this clone: The DNA is omitted, as the CDR3 cannot be located on it reliably, and the CDR3 follows TCRdb's listing. The chain couples TRBV28 to TRBJ1-2; TRBD1 is the table's D call and was not checked against the DNA. Looked up from germline, CDR1 is MDHEN and CDR2 is SYDVKM. Counting both end residues, the CDR3 totals 13 amino acids. CDR3 residues: CASSLAQADGYTF.

This clone was seen a few times. The rearrangement links TRBV6-1 to TRBJ2-6; the D is unclear. This CDR3 is built from 15 residues. Germline V lookup: CDR1 MNHNS, CDR2 SASEGT. V was cut by 2 bases and J by 4 bases, with 9 bases left in between. The CDR3 loop reads CASSEKSSGANVLTF. DNA of the CDR3: TGTGCCAGCAGTGAAAAGAGCTCAGGGGCCAACGTCCTGACTTTC.

This chain connects TRBV9 to TRBJ1-2; no definite D call. CDR3 length: 15 residues. V shed 0 bases and J shed 8 bases, with 17 bases lying between them. CDR1 SGDLS and CDR2 YYNGEE come from the germline V gene. CDR3: CASSVGASTHVGYTF. The CDR3 nucleotides are TGTGCCAGCAGCGTAGGGGCCTCCACACATGTCGGCTACACCTTC.

The genes are TRBV27 and TRBJ1-1, with TRBD1 as a possible D gene (5 bases). V was shortened by 2 bases and J by 3 bases, with 7 bases between the two germline ends. Germline CDR1 is MNHEY and CDR2 is SMNVEV (reference sequence). The CDR3 extends over 13 amino acids. This CDR3 reads CASSLQGYTEAFF. The CDR3 nucleotides read TGTGCCAGCAGTTTACAGGGATACACTGAAGCTTTCTTT.

The chain has TRBV25-1 and TRBJ2-3; 10 bases map to TRBD1. CDR1 and CDR2 (germline): MGHDK, SYGVNS. After removal of 0 bases from V and 4 bases from J, the junction contained 4 bases not matched to a gene. There are 16 residues in the CDR3. The CDR3 bases are TGTGCCAGCAGTGAATATGGGACAGGGGTTTCAGATACGCAGTATTTT. Translated: CASSEYGTGVSDTQYF.

This clone was detected a few times. The genes are TRBV7-2 and TRBJ2-1, with 12 bases aligning to TRBD2. J was trimmed by 4 bases and V by 4 bases; bases with no gene match: 5. The CDR3 has 16 residues. The germline V gene has CDR1 SGHTA and CDR2 FQGNSA. The DNA for the CDR3 is TGTGCCAGCAGCTGGGCGACTAGCGGGGGTTACAATGAGCAGTTCTTC. Its protein is CASSWATSGGYNEQFF.

DNA of the CDR3: TGTGCCAGCAGCCAAATTCGACAGGGGGACCCTAGGTTAGCTAACTATGGCTACACCTTC. Its protein product is CASSQIRQGDPRLANYGYTF. J is TRBJ1-2 and V is TRBV4-2, with TRBD1 identical over 9 bases. CDR1 is LGHNA, CDR2 YNFKEQ, per germline. Germline trimming cut 2 bases from V and 0 bases from J; bases unmatched to any gene: 16. This CDR3 spans 20 amino acids.

The chain links TRBV7-2 to TRBJ2-1; 11 bases are a match to TRBD2. The CDR3 covers 15 residues. The germline V gene has CDR1 SGHTA and CDR2 FQGNSA. Losses at the gene ends were 5 bases for V and 6 bases for J; bases not matched to a gene: 6. This CDR3 is CASSELAGVPNEQFF. The CDR3 DNA sequence: TGTGCCAGCAGCGAACTAGCGGGAGTGCCCAATGAGCAGTTCTTC. Full variable domain (rest looked up from reference TRBV7-2 and TRBJ2-1): GAGVSQSPSNKVTEKGKDVELRCDPISGHTALYWYRQSLGQGLEFLIYFQGNSAPDKSGLPSDRFSAERTGGSVSTLTIQRTQQEDSAVYLCASSELAGVPNEQFFGPGTRLTVL.

The genes are TRBV6-2 or TRBV6-3 and TRBJ1-5; D call uncertain. V shed 1 base and J shed 2 bases, with 6 bases lying between them. This CDR3 comprises 14 residues. Germline CDR1 and CDR2: MNHEY and SVGEGT. CDR3 sequence reads: CASSYYGGNQPQHF. The CDR3 bases are TGTGCCAGCAGTTACTACGGGGGCAATCAGCCCCAGCATTTT.

V usage is TRBV5-6 and J usage is TRBJ1-5; TRBD1 matches at 9 bases. Germline V lookup: CDR1 SGHDT, CDR2 YYEEEE. This CDR3 is built from 15 residues. Trimming removed 4 bases from V and 2 bases from J; junction bases left unmatched: 4. CDR3 nucleotides: TGTGCCAGCAGCAGAACAGGGGGCGGCAATCAGCCCCAGCATTTT. It is translated as CASSRTGGGNQPQHF. The full variable domain, completed using reference TRBV5-6 and TRBJ1-5, is DAGVTQSPTHLIKTRGQQVTLRCSPKSGHDTVSWYQQALGQGPQFIFQYYEEEERQRGNFPDRFSGHQFPNYSSELNVNALLLGDSALYLCASSRTGGGNQPQHFGDGTRLSIL.

The chain carries TRBV27 and TRBJ1-1; no firm D call. CDR1 is MNHEY, CDR2 SMNVEV, per germline (reference sequence). Trimming took off 4 bases at V and 2 bases at J, with 5 bases between the two ends. The CDR3 contains 12 residues. The CDR3 here is CASSSFNTEAFF. The CDR3 bases are TGTGCCAGCAGTTCCTTCAACACTGAAGCTTTCTTT.

This chain links TRBV12-5 with TRBJ2-1; perhaps TRBD2 as D (6 bases). The V end was cut by 3 bases, the J end by 12 bases, with 15 bases between. This CDR3 region has 13 residues. Germline loops: CDR1 LGHNT, CDR2 FRNRAP. The CDR3 spells CASGFGRFGRQFF. The CDR3 nucleotides are TGTGCTAGTGGTTTTGGACGCTTCGGGAGGCAGTTCTTC.

The V call is TRBV18, the J call TRBJ2-7, with D possibly matching TRBD1 (8 bases). This CDR3 contains 16 residues. The V gene lost 6 bases and the J gene lost 3 bases, with 21 bases spanning the gap. Germline V CDR1 and CDR2: KGHSH, LQKENI. For the CDR3, the DNA is TGTGCCAGCTCCCCTAGAGGACAGGGAGGGGGCTACGAGCAGTACTTC. Translating gives CASSPRGQGGGYEQYF.

This chain joins TRBV7-8 and TRBJ2-1, with 12 bases lining up with TRBD2. The CDR3 totals 16 residues. CDR1 is SGHVS and CDR2 is FQNEAQ in the germline V gene. The trim removed 0 bases at V and 8 bases at J, leaving 5 bases unmatched. Written as DNA, the CDR3 is TGTGCCAGCAGCTTAGCGACTAGCGGGAGTGGCCATGAGCAGTTCTTC. Translated: CASSLATSGSGHEQFF. The full variable domain, with the rest looked up from reference TRBV7-8 and TRBJ2-1, is GAGVSQSPRYKVAKRGQDVALRCDPISGHVSLFWYQQALGQGPEFLTYFQNEAQLDKSGLPSDRFFAERPEGSVSTLKIQRTQQEDSAVYLCASSLATSGSGHEQFFGPGTRLTVL.

The rearrangement uses TRBV19 and TRBJ2-3; 9 bases agree with TRBD2. Unmatched junction bases numbered 5, after V lost 9 bases and J lost 1 base. Looked up from germline, CDR1 is LNHDA and CDR2 is SQIVND (reference sequence). This CDR3 has 14 residues. The CDR3 loop reads CASRREGGTDTQYF. In DNA form, the CDR3 reads TGTGCCAGCCGGCGGGAGGGAGGCACAGATACGCAGTATTTT.

V gene TRBV2 combines with J gene TRBJ1-6, with D hard to call. Germline V lookup: CDR1 SNHLY, CDR2 FYNNEI. This CDR3 has 14 residues. V was shortened by 4 bases and J by 6 bases, with 10 bases between the two germline ends. The CDR3 region has the DNA TGTGCCAGCAGTGCCGAGGCCATTAATTCACCCCTCCACTTT. Its protein is CASSAEAINSPLHF.

The chain combines TRBV3-1 (or the pseudogene TRBV3-2) with TRBJ2-5, with 10 bases matching TRBD2. The germline V gene encodes CDR1 LGHDT and CDR2 YNNKEL (reference sequence). The CDR3 runs to 17 residues. With V trimmed by 4 bases and J by 3 bases, 11 bases remained unmatched. In nucleotides, the CDR3 is TGTGCCAGCAGCCGAACAGGGTTAGCGGGGGGCGAAGAGACCCAGTACTTC. Its translation: CASSRTGLAGGEETQYF.